These 26 T cell receptor beta chains were sequenced from one sample in a study of regulatory T cells in long-lasting Graves disease. Construction of TCR beta libraries relied on iRepertoire HTBI primers and on Arm-PCR targeting CDR3 regions. TCRdb recomputed calls from the multiplex PCR reads with MiXCR, one row per CDR3 protein. The data show 500,000 to 800,000 distinct CDR3 sequences, 25% to 35% seen once. Time point: persistent/refractory GD, antithyroid drugs over 5 years with positive TRAb. PBMC RNA was the source of the TCR library. Sequencing used peripheral blood mononuclear cells (PBMCs), obtained when the disease was refractory, from a patient treated with antithyroid drugs. Receptors were obtained from a female donor with Graves disease.

This clonotype was picked up a small number of times. The J gene is TRBJ1-2, the V gene TRBV6-1, with 9 bases fitting TRBD1. The CDR3 length is 15 residues. J lost 6 bases, V lost 5 bases, and 10 bases had no gene match. Per the germline V gene, CDR1 is MNHNS and CDR2 is SASEGT. The CDR3 loop is CASSRTRDRVDGYTF. The DNA of the CDR3 is TGTGCCAGCAGTAGAACGCGGGACAGGGTCGATGGCTACACCTTC.

Ten or more counts support this clonotype. The chain carries TRBV28 and TRBJ2-7, with D hard to call. Deletions cut 3 bases from V and 0 bases from J, with 18 bases between. The CDR3 is made up of 17 amino acids. In germline, CDR1 is MDHEN, CDR2 SYDVKM. Here the CDR3 reads CASSFSLGLISSYEQYF. In nucleotides, the CDR3 is TGTGCCAGCAGTTTTTCTTTGGGTTTAATCAGCTCCTACGAGCAGTACTTC.

The chain employs TRBV27 and TRBJ2-1, with D unclear. V lost 3 bases and J 9 bases, leaving 9 bases between the germline ends. CDR3 length: 12 residues. From germline, CDR1 is MNHEY and CDR2 SMNVEV (reference sequence). CDR3 sequence: CASSFPGPEQFF. Written as DNA, the CDR3 is TGTGCCAGCAGTTTCCCCGGACCTGAGCAGTTCTTC.

V usage is TRBV5-1 and J usage is TRBJ1-6, with D possibly matching TRBD1 (5 bases). V shed 2 bases and J shed 4 bases, with 10 bases lying between them. Germline CDR1 and CDR2: SGHRS and YFSETQ. The CDR3 totals 15 residues. In nucleotides, the CDR3 is TGCGCCAGCAGCTTCGAGGCAGGGTATAATTCACCCCTCCACTTT. Translated: CASSFEAGYNSPLHF. Variable domain in full (rest from reference TRBV5-1 and TRBJ1-6): KAGVTQTPRYLIKTRGQQVTLSCSPISGHRSVSWYQQTPGQGLQFLFEYFSETQRNKGNFPGRFSGRQFSNSRSEMNVSTLELGDSALYLCASSFEAGYNSPLHFGNGTRLTVT.

This clonotype has only a few counts. The chain recombines TRBV28 with TRBJ1-2, with a possible D match to TRBD1 (6 bases). The CDR3 is 12 amino acids. Germline CDR1 reads MDHEN; CDR2 reads SYDVKM. Trimming removed 4 bases from V and 6 bases from J, with 9 bases in between. The CDR3: CASSSGTNGYTF. CDR3 DNA sequence: TGTGCCAGCAGTTCCGGGACAAATGGCTACACCTTC.

The chain combines TRBV20-1 with TRBJ2-2; D gene ambiguous. Germline-derived CDR1 and CDR2 are DFQATT and SNEGSKA (reference sequence). Trimming left V 1 base short and J 6 bases short, with 9 bases between. The length of the CDR3 is 13 residues. CDR3: CSARATAAGELFF. The CDR3 DNA follows: TGCAGTGCTAGAGCCACTGCGGCCGGGGAGCTGTTTTTT.

The chain employs TRBV6-9 and TRBJ1-5; D remains ambiguous. The CDR3 has 14 amino acids. V lost 3 bases to trimming and J lost 5 bases, with 11 bases between them. In germline, CDR1 is MNHGY, CDR2 SVAAGI. CDR3 region: CASSYPLPHQPQHF. CDR3 sequence (DNA): TGTGCCAGCAGTTACCCCCTCCCCCATCAGCCCCAGCATTTT.

Note on this clonotype: One end of the junction varies from germline; a read error may be responsible. The chain carries TRBV27 and TRBJ1-1; D gene uncertain. The CDR3 runs to 13 residues. Germline lookup yields CDR1 MNHEY and CDR2 SMNVEV (reference sequence). DNA of the CDR3: TGTGCCAGCAGCGAATACAAGAACACTGGAGCTTTCTTT. Its translation is CASSEYKNTGAFF.

The gene calls are TRBV5-1 and TRBJ1-1; D gene uncertain. CDR3 length: 11 residues. CDR1 and CDR2 from the germline V gene are SGHRS and YFSETQ. V was cut by 0 bases and J by 11 bases, with 8 bases left in between. CDR3 loop: CASSLDQGAFF. CDR3 DNA: TGCGCCAGCAGCTTGGATCAAGGGGCTTTCTTT. Full variable domain (outside the CDR3, taken from reference TRBV5-1 and TRBJ1-1): KAGVTQTPRYLIKTRGQQVTLSCSPISGHRSVSWYQQTPGQGLQFLFEYFSETQRNKGNFPGRFSGRQFSNSRSEMNVSTLELGDSALYLCASSLDQGAFFGQGTRLTVV.

The chain joins TRBV11-2 to TRBJ2-7; D is perhaps TRBD1 or TRBD2 (6 bases each). The V end lost 2 bases, the J end lost 6 bases, and 8 bases lay between the germline ends. Looked up from germline, CDR1 is SGHAT and CDR2 is FQNNGV. The CDR3 totals 12 residues. The CDR3 coding sequence is TGTGCCAGCAGCTTAAAGGGGGGCGAGCAGTACTTC. Translation: CASSLKGGEQYF.

This chain connects TRBV2 to TRBJ1-5; a possible D gene is TRBD1 (5 bases). This CDR3 spans 17 amino acids. Germline loops: CDR1 SNHLY, CDR2 FYNNEI. Trimming removed 8 bases from V and 1 base from J, with 21 bases in between. CDR3 coding DNA: TGTGCCAGCTCACCCGGGACGGCTCCACGAAGCAATCAGCCCCAGCATTTT. It codes for CASSPGTAPRSNQPQHF.

This clonotype turned up a few times. The DNA for the CDR3 is TGTGCCAGCAGTTTCCGCAGGGGCTCTAACACCGGGGAGCTGTTTTTT. Encoded protein: CASSFRRGSNTGELFF. The chain joins TRBV12-3 or TRBV12-4 to TRBJ2-2; D is perhaps TRBD1 (6 bases). V was clipped by 3 bases and J by 2 bases, with 13 bases between them. CDR3 length: 16 amino acids.

The chain has TRBV4-2 and TRBJ1-2, with D possibly being TRBD1 (5 bases). Germline CDR1 reads LGHNA; CDR2 reads YNFKEQ. This CDR3 comprises 13 residues. The ends were cut back, 4 bases at V and 8 bases at J, with 14 bases in the middle. The CDR3 DNA follows: TGTGCCAGCAGCCCCGGGACCCCTTCGGGCTACACCTTC. Translated, it gives CASSPGTPSGYTF.

The chain employs TRBV9 and TRBJ2-7, with 11 bases identical to TRBD2. The J segment lost 3 bases and the V segment lost 3 bases, leaving 2 bases of the junction unmatched. Per the germline V gene, CDR1 is SGDLS and CDR2 is YYNGEE. There are 14 residues in the CDR3. The DNA for the CDR3 is TGTGCCAGCAGCGAGGGACTAGCGGTCTACGAGCAGTACTTC. It specifies CASSEGLAVYEQYF.

This clonotype was seen a handful of times. The genes are TRBV20-1 and TRBJ2-5; 9 bases are a match to TRBD2. The trim removed 5 bases at V and 5 bases at J, leaving 9 bases unmatched. This CDR3 region has 14 residues. Per the germline V gene, CDR1 is DFQATT and CDR2 is SNEGSKA (reference sequence). CDR3 bases: TGCAGTGCTGTCTTAGCGGGAGAAGGGGAGACCCAGTACTTC. Amino acids: CSAVLAGEGETQYF.

The rearrangement joins TRBV29-1 to TRBJ1-2, with D unclear. Trimming stripped 5 bases from V and 13 bases from J, with 8 bases between. The V gene's germline CDR1 is SQVTM and CDR2 ANQGSEA. The CDR3 runs 8 residues. The CDR3: CSVPCRTF. The CDR3 DNA is TGCAGCGTTCCCTGCCGCACCTTC.

For the CDR3, the DNA is TGCGCCAGCAGCTTGGACTGGACAGGCTCTAATGAAAAACTGTTTTTT. Residues: CASSLDWTGSNEKLFF. This chain joins TRBV5-1 and TRBJ1-4; TRBD1 aligns across 7 bases. Trimming removed 0 bases from V and 3 bases from J; junction bases left unmatched: 5. The CDR3 runs to 16 residues. Looked up from germline, CDR1 is SGHRS and CDR2 is YFSETQ.

V is TRBV5-4 and J is TRBJ2-1, with D unclear. The CDR3 is made up of 14 amino acids. V lost 1 base to trimming and J lost 2 bases, with 7 bases between them. Germline loops: CDR1 SGHNT, CDR2 YYREEE (reference sequence). CDR3 nucleotide sequence: TGTGCCAGCAGCTTGTTGAGGACCTACAATGAGCAGTTCTTC. It yields the protein CASSLLRTYNEQFF.

The chain has TRBV7-9 and TRBJ2-7; 9 bases line up with TRBD1. CDR1 and CDR2 (germline): SEHNR, FQNEAQ (reference sequence). The CDR3 sequence is 15 residues long. With 5 bases clipped from V and 3 bases from J, the junction kept 8 bases outside the gene matches. The CDR3 sequence is CASSPRDRVGYEQYF. In DNA, the CDR3 is TGTGCCAGCAGCCCCCGGGACAGGGTGGGCTACGAGCAGTACTTC.

The chain employs TRBV30 and TRBJ1-2; 7 bases align to TRBD1. The length of the CDR3 is 14 residues. Trimming took 0 bases from V and 7 from J; bases not matched to a gene: 8. Looked up from germline, CDR1 is GTSNPN and CDR2 is SVGIG (reference sequence). CDR3 sequence: CAWSVQGGVGGYTF. Here the CDR3 DNA reads TGTGCCTGGAGTGTACAAGGGGGCGTGGGTGGCTACACCTTC.

This chain joins TRBV19 and TRBJ1-5; 8 bases line up with TRBD1. J was trimmed by 3 bases and V by 5 bases; bases with no gene match: 6. The CDR3 loop spans 15 amino acids. Germline assignment: CDR1 LNHDA and CDR2 SQIVND (reference sequence). DNA of the CDR3: TGTGCCAGTAGTCCGACAGGGGTTGACAATCAGCCCCAGCATTTT. It translates to CASSPTGVDNQPQHF.

The rearrangement links TRBV19 to TRBJ2-5, with D possibly called TRBD1 or TRBD2 (6 bases each). Germline CDR1 is LNHDA and CDR2 is SQIVND (reference sequence). The CDR3 totals 14 residues. The V and J ends lost 4 bases and 9 bases respectively, with 18 bases between them. The DNA of the CDR3 is TGTGCCAGTAGTACTGAACAGGGCTCGGGGGCCCAGTACTTC. It yields the protein CASSTEQGSGAQYF.

This chain uses TRBV12-3 or TRBV12-4 with TRBJ2-7; tentatively, D is TRBD1 (6 bases). This CDR3 comprises 14 residues. V shed 5 bases and J shed 0 bases, with 11 bases lying between them. The CDR3 sequence is CASSPWDTSYEQYF. DNA of the CDR3: TGTGCCAGCAGTCCCTGGGACACCTCCTACGAGCAGTACTTC.

This chain connects TRBV20-1 to TRBJ2-5; 7 nucleotides align to TRBD1. Looked up from germline, CDR1 is DFQATT and CDR2 is SNEGSKA (reference sequence). Losses at the gene ends were 3 bases for V and 5 bases for J; bases not matched to a gene: 6. The CDR3 is 13 amino acids. CDR3 in amino acids: CSARTGFDETQYF. CDR3 DNA sequence: TGCAGTGCTAGGACAGGGTTTGATGAGACCCAGTACTTC.

The chain links TRBV7-2 to TRBJ1-5, with 8 bases matching TRBD1. The DNA end is more similar to TRBJ2-3, so the J call may be wrong. Germline loops: CDR1 SGHTA, CDR2 FQGNSA. CDR3 length equals 14 residues. CDR3 residues: CASSKDREDQPQYF. The CDR3 DNA reads TGTGCCAGCAGCAAGGACAGGGAAGATCAGCCCCAGTATTTT.

In its sample, this clonotype was seen many times. The chain employs TRBV12-3 or TRBV12-4 and TRBJ2-5; D not resolved. The CDR3 loop spans 13 amino acids. V lost 4 bases and J lost 5, with 11 bases in between. In nucleotides, the CDR3 is TGTGCCAGCAGTTGGAGTGGAGATGAGACCCAGTACTTC. Residues: CASSWSGDETQYF.